The 20 T cell receptor beta chains below come from one sample, sequenced in a study of cytomegalovirus exposure and HLA in healthy donors. A multiplex PCR was run with 60 Vbeta primers and 13 Jbeta primers. Produced via immunoSEQ multiplex PCR; TCRdb's table is partial and in-frame only. The repertoire holds 200,000 to 250,000 clones, with 70% to 85% as singletons. The sample comprised PBMCs. These receptors were collected from a woman between 40 and 55 years old in good health and CMV-seronegative.

The genes are TRBV9 and TRBJ1-4; no firm D call. This CDR3 has 15 residues. Trimming cost V 4 bases and J 4 bases, with 14 bases left between them. The germline V gene encodes CDR1 SGDLS and CDR2 YYNGEE. In DNA, the CDR3 is TGTGCCAGCAGCCCAACCGCCAGTTTTAATGAAAAACTGTTTTTT. Amino acids: CASSPTASFNEKLFF.

The chain couples TRBV5-1 to TRBJ2-7; 12 bases are a match to TRBD1. CDR1 and CDR2 (germline): SGHRS, YFSETQ. The CDR3 is 15 amino acids. Trimming cost V 3 bases and J 5 bases; bases outside gene matches: 6. DNA for the CDR3: TGCGCCAGCAGCTCCTCCGGGACAGGGGGCGACGAGCAGTACTTC. Protein: CASSSSGTGGDEQYF.

The genes are TRBV30 and TRBJ1-5; possibly TRBD1 for D (5 bases). The V gene's germline CDR1 is GTSNPN and CDR2 SVGIG (reference sequence). This CDR3 has 13 residues. V was clipped by 5 bases and J by 3 bases, with 11 bases between them. CDR3: CAWQTGDNQPQHF. The DNA of the CDR3 is TGTGCCTGGCAAACGGGGGACAATCAGCCCCAGCATTTT.

This chain joins TRBV29-1 and TRBJ1-2; 8 positions match TRBD1. Germline V CDR1 and CDR2: SQVTM, ANQGSEA. The V segment lost 7 bases and the J segment 1 base; nucleotides outside the gene matches: 14. This CDR3 is 16 amino acids long. The CDR3 sequence: CSAILPRTGNNYGYTF. The DNA for the CDR3 is TGCAGCGCGATACTTCCCAGGACAGGGAATAACTATGGCTACACCTTC.

The chain couples TRBV30 to TRBJ1-1, with D possibly being TRBD1 (6 bases). There are 11 residues in the CDR3. The V gene's germline CDR1 is GTSNPN and CDR2 SVGIG (reference sequence). With 0 bases removed from V and 11 bases from J, the gap between germline ends came to 10 bases. CDR3: CAWSVRGNAFF. The CDR3 DNA follows: TGTGCCTGGAGTGTAAGGGGGAACGCTTTCTTT.

The chain joins TRBV7-9 to TRBJ2-1; 8 positions match TRBD1. The CDR3 extends over 13 amino acids. The junction had 9 bases not matched to a gene; V was cut back by 9 bases and J by 8 bases. CDR1 and CDR2 (germline): SEHNR, FQNEAQ (reference sequence). In nucleotides, the CDR3 is TGTGCCAGTCGGACAGGGAATGTCGATGAGCAGTTCTTC. Protein sequence: CASRTGNVDEQFF.

The J gene is TRBJ1-2, the V gene TRBV18; D gene unclear. CDR1 KGHSH and CDR2 LQKENI come from the germline V gene. This CDR3 region has 16 residues. V gave up 4 bases and J gave up 4 bases, with 19 bases separating them. The CDR3: CASSLESFALFYGYTF. CDR3 DNA sequence: TGTGCCAGCTCACTCGAGTCGTTCGCGTTATTCTATGGCTACACCTTC.

The chain joins TRBV30 to TRBJ1-1; 7 nucleotides line up with TRBD1. This CDR3 is 18 amino acids long. The V gene's germline CDR1 is GTSNPN and CDR2 SVGIG (reference sequence). The ends lost 2 bases at V and 7 bases at J; junction bases unmatched: 22. The DNA for the CDR3 is TGTGCCTGGAGTTCAGGTGAGGGGGCTGGGTGGGTTTCCTTTGAAGCTTTCTTT. It specifies CAWSSGEGAGWVSFEAFF.

The J gene is TRBJ1-2, the V gene TRBV5-4, with D tentatively TRBD1 (6 bases). This CDR3 is 14 amino acids long. Looked up from germline, CDR1 is SGHNT and CDR2 is YYREEE (reference sequence). V lost 2 bases, J lost 3 bases, and 11 bases lay in between. The CDR3 loop reads CASSFRQDDYGYTF. CDR3 sequence (DNA): TGTGCCAGCAGCTTTCGACAGGACGACTATGGCTACACCTTC.

The V and J genes are TRBV15 and TRBJ2-6; a possible D gene is TRBD1 (5 bases). V shed 3 bases and J shed 3 bases, with 12 bases lying between them. The CDR3 runs 16 residues. Germline V gene data show CDR1 as LNHNV and CDR2 as YYDKDF (reference sequence). CDR3 sequence (DNA): TGTGCCACCAGCAGGGAAAGGGGTAGTGGGGCCAACGTCCTGACTTTC. Protein product: CATSRERGSGANVLTF.

The rearrangement joins TRBV27 to TRBJ2-7, with D hard to call. V shed 4 bases and J shed 2 bases, with 9 bases lying between them. The CDR3 covers 13 residues. Germline assignment: CDR1 MNHEY and CDR2 SMNVEV (reference sequence). CDR3 sequence reads: CASSWQAPYEQYF. CDR3 in DNA: TGTGCCAGCAGTTGGCAGGCTCCCTACGAGCAGTACTTC.

The chain joins TRBV11-2 to TRBJ2-7; possible D gene TRBD2, 6 bases. This CDR3 is built from 12 residues. Germline-derived CDR1 and CDR2 are SGHAT and FQNNGV. V lost 7 bases to trimming and J lost 0 bases, with 7 bases between them. CDR3 in DNA: TGTGCCAGCAAGGAGGGCTCCTACGAGCAGTACTTC. Its protein product is CASKEGSYEQYF.

This clone occurred a few times. The genes are TRBV9 and TRBJ1-1; D unclear. The CDR3 covers 16 residues. The germline CDR1 and CDR2 sequences are SGDLS and YYNGEE. Trimming removed 2 bases from V and 1 base from J, with 15 bases in between. The CDR3 here is CASSVGEGWGNTEAFF. CDR3 bases: TGTGCCAGCAGCGTTGGGGAGGGATGGGGGAACACTGAAGCTTTCTTT.

This chain uses TRBV5-1 with TRBJ2-3, with 9 bases identical to TRBD2. The CDR3 length is 15 residues. V gave up 5 bases and J gave up 2 bases; unmatched junction bases: 6. CDR1 SGHRS and CDR2 YFSETQ come from the germline V gene. CDR3 coding DNA: TGCGCCAGCAGGCCGACTAGCGGACTCACAGATACGCAGTATTTT. It encodes CASRPTSGLTDTQYF.

V usage is TRBV7-2 and J usage is TRBJ2-3; weak D call: TRBD2 (5 bases). Germline-derived CDR1 and CDR2 are SGHTA and FQGNSA. The CDR3 extends over 15 amino acids. The V end lost 2 bases, the J end lost 8 bases, and 17 bases lay between the germline ends. In DNA, the CDR3 is TGTGCCAGCAGCTTAATATCGGTAGTAAGCGGTACGCAGTATTTT. Protein sequence: CASSLISVVSGTQYF. Looking up the rest from reference TRBV7-2 and TRBJ2-3 gives the full variable domain: GAGVSQSPSNKVTEKGKDVELRCDPISGHTALYWYRQSLGQGLEFLIYFQGNSAPDKSGLPSDRFSAERTGGSVSTLTIQRTQQEDSAVYLCASSLISVVSGTQYFGPGTRLTVL.

This rearrangement joins TRBV11-3 to TRBJ2-3; TRBD2 agrees at 15 bases. The V gene end was trimmed by 4 bases and the J gene end by 3 bases; junction bases not matched to a gene: 8. The CDR3 runs 18 residues. Germline V gene lookup returns CDR1 SGHNT and CDR2 YENEEA. CDR3 nucleotides: TGTGCCAGCAGCTCCCCGAACGGACTAGCGGGGGGGACAGATACGCAGTATTTT. Amino acids: CASSSPNGLAGGTDTQYF. The variable domain in full, completed from reference TRBV11-3 and TRBJ2-3, reads EAGVVQSPRYKIIEKKQPVAFWCNPISGHNTLYWYLQNLGQGPELLIRYENEEAVDDSQLPKDRFSAERLKGVDSTLKIQPAELGDSAVYLCASSSPNGLAGGTDTQYFGPGTRLTVL.

V is TRBV19 and J is TRBJ2-2, with 10 nucleotides matching TRBD1. J lost 8 bases, V lost 7 bases, and 4 bases had no gene match. Germline CDR1 reads LNHDA; CDR2 reads SQIVND (reference sequence). The CDR3 has 13 amino acids. The CDR3 DNA reads as TGTGCCAGTACGGGACAGGGGTGGGGGGAGCTGTTTTTT. Its translation: CASTGQGWGELFF.

The chain employs TRBV2 and TRBJ2-1; tentative D call: TRBD2 (5 bases). Germline values: CDR1 SNHLY, CDR2 FYNNEI. The CDR3 totals 16 residues. V gave up 0 bases and J gave up 2 bases, with 11 bases separating them. CDR3 DNA: TGTGCCAGCAGTGAAGCACGAGCGGCGACCTACAATGAGCAGTTCTTC. It yields the protein CASSEARAATYNEQFF.

The chain joins TRBV5-1 to TRBJ2-3; 7 bases are shared with TRBD1. V lost 6 bases, J lost 2 bases, and 9 bases stayed unmatched. The CDR3 contains 15 residues. Germline CDR1 is SGHRS and CDR2 is YFSETQ. CDR3 loop: CASILSGQPTDTQYF. As DNA, the CDR3 is TGCGCCAGCATTCTTTCGGGACAGCCCACAGATACGCAGTATTTT.

The chain has TRBV27 and TRBJ1-2; a possible D gene is TRBD1 (5 bases). The CDR3 loop spans 13 amino acids. Germline values: CDR1 MNHEY, CDR2 SMNVEV (reference sequence). Trimming removed 6 bases at V and 4 bases at J, with 12 bases between. The CDR3 DNA follows: TGTGCCAGCAGCCCCAGGGTGGCCTATGGCTACACCTTC. Translated, it gives CASSPRVAYGYTF.